What follows are 9 T cell receptor beta chains derived from one specimen sequenced in a study of blood T cell repertoires in COVID-19. Clones were sequenced by immunoSEQ multiplex PCR, and TCRdb holds only the in-frame ones, with some missing. The table has around 250,000 clones, about 89% seen once. What was sequenced was PBMCs or T cells enriched from blood (not recorded which). The receptor source for this set is a woman aged 30 to 39 who had recovered from COVID-19.

The chain has TRBV7-3 and TRBJ2-1; unclear D gene. Germline assignment: CDR1 SGHTA and CDR2 FQGTGA. CDR3 length equals 16 residues. V was cut by 2 bases and J by 0 bases, with 11 bases left in between. The CDR3 region has the DNA TGTGCCAGCAGCTTAGCTAACTCGAACTCCTACAATGAGCAGTTCTTC. This codes for CASSLANSNSYNEQFF.

V and J are TRBV19 and TRBJ2-3; TRBD2 matches at 10 bases. V was pared by 6 bases and J by 3 bases, with 6 bases of the junction left unmatched. The CDR3 is 15 amino acids. Germline loops: CDR1 LNHDA, CDR2 SQIVND (reference sequence). CDR3 DNA sequence: TGTGCCAGTAGGGAGGGGACTAGCGCGACAGATACGCAGTATTTT. Translating gives CASREGTSATDTQYF.

The chain combines TRBV4-3 with TRBJ1-2, with 12 bases matching TRBD1. The V gene end was trimmed by 5 bases and the J gene end by 0 bases; junction bases not matched to a gene: 10. The CDR3 spans 18 residues. The germline CDR1 and CDR2 sequences are LGHNA and YSLEER. The CDR3, as DNA: TGCGCCAGCAGCTACGGGACAGGGGGCGATCAGGCTAACTATGGCTACACCTTC. Its translation is CASSYGTGGDQANYGYTF.

The V call is TRBV28, the J call TRBJ1-1; D is unclear. The CDR3 loop spans 13 amino acids. Trimming shortened V by 6 bases and J by 4 bases, and 12 bases separated the two germline ends. Looked up from germline, CDR1 is MDHEN and CDR2 is SYDVKM. The CDR3 sequence: CASSLEWVTEAFF. CDR3 coding DNA: TGTGCCAGCAGCCTGGAGTGGGTCACTGAAGCTTTCTTT. Full variable domain (remainder filled in from reference TRBV28 and TRBJ1-1): DVKVTQSSRYLVKRTGEKVFLECVQDMDHENMFWYRQDPGLGLRLIYFSYDVKMKEKGDIPEGYSVSREKKERFSLILESASTNQTSMYLCASSLEWVTEAFFGQGTRLTVV.

The V and J genes are TRBV5-6 and TRBJ2-7, with D perhaps matching TRBD2 (5 bases). The germline CDR1 and CDR2 sequences are SGHDT and YYEEEE. The CDR3 is 12 amino acids. V was shortened by 3 bases and J by 2 bases, with 6 bases between the two germline ends. As DNA, the CDR3 is TGTGCCAGCAGCTGGGGAGCCTACGAGCAGTACTTC. It is translated as CASSWGAYEQYF.

The chain links TRBV9 to TRBJ2-7, with TRBD2 matching over 12 bases. Trimming cost V 0 bases and J 5 bases; bases outside gene matches: 6. Germline V lookup: CDR1 SGDLS, CDR2 YYNGEE. This CDR3 contains 16 residues. CDR3 amino acids: CASSVAGLAGFDEQYF. Here the CDR3 DNA reads TGTGCCAGCAGCGTAGCCGGACTAGCGGGATTTGACGAGCAGTACTTC.

The CDR3 DNA sequence: TGTGCCAGTAGTATCGGCGGGACAGTGCAAGAGACCCAGTACTTC. As protein: CASSIGGTVQETQYF. The chain couples TRBV19 to TRBJ2-5, with a tentative D call TRBD1 (7 bases). CDR1 is LNHDA, CDR2 SQIVND, per germline (reference sequence). Between the trimmed V and J ends, which lost 3 bases and 2 bases, there was a span of 13 bases. The CDR3 contains 15 residues.

This sequence joins TRBV5-5 and TRBJ1-1, with unresolved D. The V gene's germline CDR1 is SGHKS and CDR2 YYEKEE (reference sequence). Trimming left V 0 bases short and J 1 base short, with 10 bases between. The CDR3 consists of 15 residues. CDR3 sequence reads: CASSLVAGWNTEAFF. In DNA, the CDR3 is TGTGCCAGCAGCTTGGTTGCGGGATGGAACACTGAAGCTTTCTTT.

This clone came up a few times. This rearrangement joins TRBV2 to TRBJ1-5, with 11 bases aligning to TRBD1. V trimming: 4 bases; J trimming: 5 bases; junction bases outside the gene matches: 7. The CDR3 contains 16 residues. Germline V lookup: CDR1 SNHLY, CDR2 FYNNEI. The CDR3 spells CASSGTPGQGDQPQHF. The CDR3 DNA reads as TGTGCCAGCAGTGGAACCCCGGGACAGGGGGATCAGCCCCAGCATTTT.